Below, 5 T cell receptor beta chains from the same sample are listed, as sequenced in a study of vaccination and CD4 T cells after COVID-19 (dated by TCRdb to the early 2020s). In light of the paper, this sample's treatment or condition label describes: roughly ten-day PBMC culture with coronavirus spike peptide pools or control peptides (ViraFEST assay). The library relied on PCR. TCRdb names Illumina iSeq 100 as the instrument used. DNA from cultured CD4+ T cells was subjected to TCR sequencing with the Oncomine TCR Beta short-read assay at the Johns Hopkins FTIC core. TCRdb trimmed the raw reads at Q25, called clones with MiXCR and kept productive beta chains. Rows matching on CDR3 protein sequence are summarized as one entry with the most common DNA and genes. Present in this sample are approximately 21,000 distinct CDR3 sequences, 40% to 50% of which were seen just once. Roughly 14% of the sample comes from the top ten.

Their specific antigens are unknown. Sequencing was carried out using cultured CD4+ T cells from blood. The source is a human donor with COVID-19.

CDR3 nucleotides: TGTGCCAGTAGAAGACAGGGTATCAACTATGGCTACACCTTC. Encoded protein: CASRRQGINYGYTF. This chain uses TRBV19 with TRBJ1-2; 7 positions match TRBD1. CDR1 and CDR2 (germline): LNHDA, SQIVND (reference sequence). This CDR3 has 14 amino acids. V gave up 6 bases and J gave up 2 bases; unmatched junction bases: 6.

This clonotype was seen a few times. The chain links TRBV7-6 to TRBJ1-2; D is possibly TRBD1 (6 bases). V lost 4 bases and J 8 bases, leaving 14 bases between the germline ends. The CDR3 is made up of 13 amino acids. Germline assignment: CDR1 SGHVS and CDR2 FNYEAQ. CDR3 amino acids: CASSSSTGRGYTF. The CDR3 bases are TGTGCCAGCAGCTCCTCGACAGGCAGAGGCTACACCTTC.

This sequence joins TRBV19 and TRBJ1-5, with TRBD1 identical over 7 bases. The J segment lost 3 bases and the V segment lost 10 bases, leaving 12 bases of the junction unmatched. The CDR3 length is 15 residues. CDR1 is LNHDA, CDR2 SQIVND, per germline (reference sequence). The CDR3 DNA reads as TGTGCCATAGGGGGCCCGGGGGTCCCCAATCAGCCCCAGCATTTT. Translated, it gives CAIGGPGVPNQPQHF.

This clonotype was counted between two and nine times. The rearrangement links TRBV11-3 to TRBJ1-5, with 7 bases matching TRBD1. Germline V lookup: CDR1 SGHNT, CDR2 YENEEA. This CDR3 region has 15 residues. Trimming removed 5 bases from V and 0 bases from J; junction bases left unmatched: 4. CDR3 loop: CASSAGQASNQPQHF. The CDR3 DNA is TGTGCCAGCAGCGCCGGACAGGCTAGCAATCAGCCCCAGCATTTT. The entire variable domain, with the rest obtained from reference TRBV11-3 and TRBJ1-5, is as follows: EAGVVQSPRYKIIEKKQPVAFWCNPISGHNTLYWYLQNLGQGPELLIRYENEEAVDDSQLPKDRFSAERLKGVDSTLKIQPAELGDSAVYLCASSAGQASNQPQHFGDGTRLSIL.

This clonotype was counted only a few times. The rearrangement joins TRBV6-1 to TRBJ1-3; possible D gene TRBD1, 6 bases. Trimming removed 4 bases at V and 0 bases at J, with 16 bases between. Germline V gene sequence: CDR1 MNHNS, CDR2 SASEGT. The CDR3 is 17 amino acids. DNA of the CDR3: TGTGCCAGCAGTGGAACAGGAGGGGGTTACTCTGGAAACACCATATATTTT. Its protein is CASSGTGGGYSGNTIYF.